Sequencing of this T cell receptor beta chain was carried out in a study of siplizumab effects on memory and regulatory T cells. General study results and limits: Proliferating Tregs in siplizumab cultures were never verified as suppressive. Naive T cells looked more diverse than memory cells and looked like major alloresponse contributors. Researchers could map only a minor fraction of alloreactive clones to unstimulated subsets.

In the case of this clone: The antigen remains unidentified.

The CDR3 consists of 16 residues. V was trimmed by 7 bases and J by 3 bases, leaving 20 bases between them. Germline CDR1 reads SEHNR; CDR2 reads FQNEAQ (reference sequence). The assay was immunoSEQ multiplex PCR, and TCRdb's table has in-frame clones only and misses some. The repertoire holds about 110,000 clones, about 90% seen once, with 0.75% in the top ten. The sample consisted of Tregs sorted from blood. The chain employs TRBV7-9 and TRBJ2-3, with D unresolved. The receptor was isolated from a human donor in good health. CDR3 bases: TGTGCCAGCACCAAAACAGTCTCACCCCTGACAGATACGCAGTATTTT. Translation: CASTKTVSPLTDTQYF. Combining the CDR3 with reference TRBV7-9 and TRBJ2-3 gives the whole variable domain DTGVSQNPRHKITKRGQNVTFRCDPISEHNRLYWYRQTLGQGPEFLTYFQNEAQLEKSRLLSDRFSAERPKGSFSTLEIQRTEQGDSAMYLCASTKTVSPLTDTQYFGPGTRLTVL.